The T cell receptor beta chain under discussion was sequenced for a study of shared clonotypes between healthy human individuals. The wider study: For every donor, three CD4 naive, three CD4 memory, two CD8 naive and one CD8 memory plates were used. General study results and limits: It was expected that sequencing depth would affect clonotype sharing among donors.

The CDR3 spans 14 residues. The germline V and J ends were trimmed by 3 bases and 2 bases, with 11 bases remaining between them. The germline CDR1 and CDR2 sequences are SQVTM and ANQGSEA. This clone was observed once. Its cognate antigen is unknown. As defined, naive CD8 cells were CD45RO-negative and positively selected for CCR7, with terminally differentiated effector memory CD45RA+ cells excluded. In the original workflow: As immunoSEQ supplied junction-only sequences (without quality scores), filtering differed. The protocol was immunoSEQ multiplex PCR, while the TCRdb copy is restricted to in-frame clones and leaves out a portion. V and J calls plus clone size are reproduced from that table; the DNA served to infer D and trimming. The sample holds around 600,000 clones, 95% seen once.

The specimen was naive CD8+ T cells sorted from blood. The TCR was taken from a woman between 25 and 40 years old in good health. V and J are TRBV29-1 and TRBJ2-1; possible D gene TRBD2, 6 bases. The CDR3 nucleotides are TGCAGCGTTGACGTAGCGGTCCCCTACAATGAGCAGTTCTTC. It encodes CSVDVAVPYNEQFF.